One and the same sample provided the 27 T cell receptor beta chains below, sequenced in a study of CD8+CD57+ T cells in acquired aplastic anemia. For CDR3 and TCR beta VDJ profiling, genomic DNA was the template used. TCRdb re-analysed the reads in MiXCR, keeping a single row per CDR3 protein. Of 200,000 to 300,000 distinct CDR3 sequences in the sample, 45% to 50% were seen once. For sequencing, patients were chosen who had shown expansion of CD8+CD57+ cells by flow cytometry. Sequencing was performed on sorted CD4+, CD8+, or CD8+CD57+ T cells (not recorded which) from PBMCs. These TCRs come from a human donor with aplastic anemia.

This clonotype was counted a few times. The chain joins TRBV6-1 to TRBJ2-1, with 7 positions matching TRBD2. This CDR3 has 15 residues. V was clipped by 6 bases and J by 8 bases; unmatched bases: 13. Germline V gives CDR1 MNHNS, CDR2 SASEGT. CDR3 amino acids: CASSERLAGGHEQFF. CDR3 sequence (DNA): TGTGCCAGCAGCGAAAGACTAGCCGGGGGTCATGAGCAGTTCTTC.

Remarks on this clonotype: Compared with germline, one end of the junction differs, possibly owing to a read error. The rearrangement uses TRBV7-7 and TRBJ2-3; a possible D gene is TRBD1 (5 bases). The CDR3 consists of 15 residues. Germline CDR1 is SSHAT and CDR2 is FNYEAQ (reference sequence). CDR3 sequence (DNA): TGTGCTAGCAGCTTAACAGGAGTGTTCACAGATACGCAGTATTTT. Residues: CASSLTGVFTDTQYF.

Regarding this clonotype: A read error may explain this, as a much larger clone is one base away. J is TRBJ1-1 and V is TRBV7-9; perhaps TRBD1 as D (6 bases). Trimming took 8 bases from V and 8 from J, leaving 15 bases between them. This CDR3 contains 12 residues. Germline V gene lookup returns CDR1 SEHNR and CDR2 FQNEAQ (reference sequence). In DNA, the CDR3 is TGTGCCAGCGGGACTGAGGGGGGGGAAGCTTTCTTT. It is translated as CASGTEGGEAFF.

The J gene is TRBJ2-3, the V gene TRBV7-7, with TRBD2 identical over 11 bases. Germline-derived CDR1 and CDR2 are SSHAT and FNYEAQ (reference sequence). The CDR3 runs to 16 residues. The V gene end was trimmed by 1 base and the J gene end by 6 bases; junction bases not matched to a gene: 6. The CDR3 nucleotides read TGTGCCAGCAGCTTAGGAAGTAGCGGGGGGGCCGATACGCAGTATTTT. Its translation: CASSLGSSGGADTQYF.

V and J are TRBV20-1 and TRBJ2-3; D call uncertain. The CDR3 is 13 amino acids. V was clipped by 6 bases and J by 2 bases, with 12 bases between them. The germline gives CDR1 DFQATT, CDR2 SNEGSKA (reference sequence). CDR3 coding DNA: TGCAGTGCACTTGAGGTTGTCACAGATACGCAGTATTTT. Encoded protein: CSALEVVTDTQYF.

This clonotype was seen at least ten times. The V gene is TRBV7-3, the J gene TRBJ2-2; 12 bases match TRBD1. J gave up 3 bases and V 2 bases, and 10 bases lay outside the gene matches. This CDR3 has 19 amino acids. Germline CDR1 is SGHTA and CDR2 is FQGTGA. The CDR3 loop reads CASSLWGTGGDAYTGELFF. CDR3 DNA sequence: TGTGCCAGCAGCTTATGGGGGACAGGGGGCGACGCATACACCGGGGAGCTGTTTTTT.

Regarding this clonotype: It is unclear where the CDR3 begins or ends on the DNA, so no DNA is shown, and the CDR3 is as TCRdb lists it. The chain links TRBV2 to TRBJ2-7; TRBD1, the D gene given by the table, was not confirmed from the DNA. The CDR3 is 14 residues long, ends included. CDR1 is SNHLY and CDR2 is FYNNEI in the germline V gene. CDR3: CASSSSTGSYEQYV.

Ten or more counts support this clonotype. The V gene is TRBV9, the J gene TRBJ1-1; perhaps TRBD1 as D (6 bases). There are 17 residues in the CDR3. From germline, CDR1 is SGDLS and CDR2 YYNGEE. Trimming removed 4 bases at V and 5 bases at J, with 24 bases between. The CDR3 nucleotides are TGTGCCAGCAGCTCCAAGCGGGGGGCCGAGGGAAGAACTGAAGCTTTCTTT. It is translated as CASSSKRGAEGRTEAFF.

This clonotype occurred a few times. The CDR3 DNA reads as TGTGCCAGCAGCGGAGCGGGGGTGCACACCGGGGAGCTGTTTTTT. It codes for CASSGAGVHTGELFF. This chain joins TRBV7-9 and TRBJ2-2; TRBD2 aligns across 8 bases. The CDR3 is 15 residues long. Germline CDR1 SEHNR, CDR2 FQNEAQ (reference sequence). Losses at the gene ends were 5 bases for V and 3 bases for J; bases not matched to a gene: 5.

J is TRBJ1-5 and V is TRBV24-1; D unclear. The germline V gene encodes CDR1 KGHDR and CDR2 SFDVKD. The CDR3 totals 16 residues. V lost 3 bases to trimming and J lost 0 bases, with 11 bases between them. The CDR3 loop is CATSDRGSYSNQPQHF. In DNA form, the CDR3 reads TGTGCCACCAGTGATCGAGGGTCCTATAGCAATCAGCCCCAGCATTTT.

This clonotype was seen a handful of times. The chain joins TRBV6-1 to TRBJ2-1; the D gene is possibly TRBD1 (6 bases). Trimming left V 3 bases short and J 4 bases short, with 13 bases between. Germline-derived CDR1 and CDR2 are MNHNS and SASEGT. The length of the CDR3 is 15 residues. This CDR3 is CASSDRPDSYNEQFF. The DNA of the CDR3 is TGTGCCAGCAGTGATCGTCCGGACAGTTACAATGAGCAGTTCTTC.

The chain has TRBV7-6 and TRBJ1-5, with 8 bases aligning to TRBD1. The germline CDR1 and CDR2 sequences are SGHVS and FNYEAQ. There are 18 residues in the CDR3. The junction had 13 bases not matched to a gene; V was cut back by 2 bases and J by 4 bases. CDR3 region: CASSLMSGGAVVNQPQHF. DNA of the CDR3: TGTGCCAGCAGCTTAATGTCAGGGGGCGCGGTGGTAAATCAGCCCCAGCATTTT.

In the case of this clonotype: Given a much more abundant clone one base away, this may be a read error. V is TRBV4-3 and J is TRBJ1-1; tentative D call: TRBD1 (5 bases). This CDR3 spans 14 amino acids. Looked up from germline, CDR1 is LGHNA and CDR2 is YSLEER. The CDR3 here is CTSSQSAQRGEAFF. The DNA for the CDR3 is TGCACCAGCAGCCAATCCGCCCAGAGGGGAGAAGCTTTCTTT.

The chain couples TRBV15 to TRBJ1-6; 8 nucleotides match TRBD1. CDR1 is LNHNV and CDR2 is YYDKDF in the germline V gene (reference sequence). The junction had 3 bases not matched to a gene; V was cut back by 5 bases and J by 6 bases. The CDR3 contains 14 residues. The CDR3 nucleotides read TGTGCCACCAGCGTAGACAGGGGTAATTCACCCCTCCACTTT. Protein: CATSVDRGNSPLHF.

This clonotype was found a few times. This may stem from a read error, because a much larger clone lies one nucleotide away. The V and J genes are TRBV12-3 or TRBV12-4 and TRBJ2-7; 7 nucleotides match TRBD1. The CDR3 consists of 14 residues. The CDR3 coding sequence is TGTGCCAGCAGTCCTAGGACAGGAGCTTACGAGCGGTACTTC. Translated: CASSPRTGAYERYF.

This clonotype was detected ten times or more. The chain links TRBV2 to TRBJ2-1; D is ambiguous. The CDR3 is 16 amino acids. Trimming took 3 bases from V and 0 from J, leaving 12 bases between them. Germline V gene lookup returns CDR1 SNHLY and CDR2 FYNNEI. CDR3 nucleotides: TGTGCCAGCAGTGAGAGACACTCTCTCTCCTACAATGAGCAGTTCTTC. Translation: CASSERHSLSYNEQFF. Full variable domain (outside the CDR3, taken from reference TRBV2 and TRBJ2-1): EPEVTQTPSHQVTQMGQEVILRCVPISNHLYFYWYRQILGQKVEFLVSFYNNEISEKSEIFDDQFSVERPDGSNFTLKIRSTKLEDSAMYFCASSERHSLSYNEQFFGPGTRLTVL.

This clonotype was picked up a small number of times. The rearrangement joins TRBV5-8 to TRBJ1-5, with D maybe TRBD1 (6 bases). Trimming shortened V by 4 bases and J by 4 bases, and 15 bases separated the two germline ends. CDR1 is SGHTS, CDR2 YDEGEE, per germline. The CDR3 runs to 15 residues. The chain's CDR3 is CASSPRTVLNQPQHF. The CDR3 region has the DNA TGTGCCAGCAGCCCACGGACAGTACTGAATCAGCCCCAGCATTTT.

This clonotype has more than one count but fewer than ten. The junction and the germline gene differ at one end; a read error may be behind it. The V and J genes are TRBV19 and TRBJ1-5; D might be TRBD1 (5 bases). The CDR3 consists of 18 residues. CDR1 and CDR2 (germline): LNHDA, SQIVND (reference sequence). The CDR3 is CASSTSSWGEDSSQPQHF. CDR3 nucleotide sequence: TGTGCCAGTAGTACTTCCTCCTGGGGGGAAGATAGCAGTCAGCCCCAGCATTTT. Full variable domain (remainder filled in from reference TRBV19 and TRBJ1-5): DGGITQSPKYLFRKEGQNVTLSCEQNLNHDAMYWYRQDPGQGLRLIYYSQIVNDFQKGDIAEGYSVSREKKESFPLTVTSAQKNPTAFYLCASSTSSWGEDSSQPQHFGDGTRLSIL.

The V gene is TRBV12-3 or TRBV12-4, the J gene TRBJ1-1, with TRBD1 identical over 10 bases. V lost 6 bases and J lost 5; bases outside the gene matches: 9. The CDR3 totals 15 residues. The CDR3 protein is CASSLVGQGGTEAFF. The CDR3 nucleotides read TGTGCCAGCAGCTTGGTTGGACAGGGGGGGACTGAAGCTTTCTTT.

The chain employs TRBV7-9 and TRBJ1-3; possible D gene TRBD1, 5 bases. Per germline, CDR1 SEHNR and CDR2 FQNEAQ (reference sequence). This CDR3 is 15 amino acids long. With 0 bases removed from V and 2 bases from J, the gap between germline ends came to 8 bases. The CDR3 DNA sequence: TGTGCCAGCAGCTTAGCGCTCAGGGCTGGAAACACCATATATTTT. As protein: CASSLALRAGNTIYF.

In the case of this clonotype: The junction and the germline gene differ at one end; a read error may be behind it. The CDR3 region is CANSYGTTEAFF. As DNA, the CDR3 is TGTGCCAACAGTTATGGGACCACTGAAGCTTTCTTT. The rearrangement uses TRBV12-3 or TRBV12-4 and TRBJ1-1, with D perhaps TRBD1 (5 bases). CDR3 length: 12 amino acids.

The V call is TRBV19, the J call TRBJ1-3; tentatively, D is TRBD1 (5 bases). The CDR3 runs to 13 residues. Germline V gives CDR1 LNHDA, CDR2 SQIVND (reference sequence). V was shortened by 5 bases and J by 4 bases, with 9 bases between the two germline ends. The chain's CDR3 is CASSRGVGNTIYF. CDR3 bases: TGTGCCAGTAGTCGAGGGGTCGGAAACACCATATATTTT.

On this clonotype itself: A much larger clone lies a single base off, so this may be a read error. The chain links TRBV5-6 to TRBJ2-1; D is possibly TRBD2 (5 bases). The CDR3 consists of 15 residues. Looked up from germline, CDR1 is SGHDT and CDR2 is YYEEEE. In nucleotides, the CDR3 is TGTGCCAGCAGCTCCGGGGAAGAGTACCCCTTTCTGCAGTCCTTC. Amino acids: CASSSGEEYPFLQSF.

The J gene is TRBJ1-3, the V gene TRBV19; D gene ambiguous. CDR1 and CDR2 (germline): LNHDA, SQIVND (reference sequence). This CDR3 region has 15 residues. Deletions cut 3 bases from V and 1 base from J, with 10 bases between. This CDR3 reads CASSIAAMSGNTIYF. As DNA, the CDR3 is TGTGCCAGTAGTATTGCCGCGATGTCTGGAAACACCATATATTTT.

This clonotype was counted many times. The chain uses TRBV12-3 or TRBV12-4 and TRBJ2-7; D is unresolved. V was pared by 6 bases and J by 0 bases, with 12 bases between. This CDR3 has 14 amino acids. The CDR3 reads CASSLTKLSYEQYF. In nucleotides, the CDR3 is TGTGCCAGCAGCCTGACAAAACTCTCCTACGAGCAGTACTTC.

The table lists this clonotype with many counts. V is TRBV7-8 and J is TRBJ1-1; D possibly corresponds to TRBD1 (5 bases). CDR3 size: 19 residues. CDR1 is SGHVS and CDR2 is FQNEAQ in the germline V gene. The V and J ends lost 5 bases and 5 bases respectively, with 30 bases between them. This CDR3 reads CASSPSPPSQGGFRTEAFF. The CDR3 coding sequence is TGTGCCAGCAGCCCCTCCCCACCTAGTCAGGGCGGGTTTAGGACTGAAGCTTTCTTT.

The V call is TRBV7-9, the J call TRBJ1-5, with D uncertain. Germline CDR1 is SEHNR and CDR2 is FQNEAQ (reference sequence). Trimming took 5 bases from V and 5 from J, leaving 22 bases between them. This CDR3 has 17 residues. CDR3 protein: CASSIRGSGREDQPQHF. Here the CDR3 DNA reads TGTGCCAGCAGCATTAGAGGGTCGGGTAGGGAGGATCAGCCCCAGCATTTT.